This TCR beta chain originates from a study of PD-L1 blockade in urothelial cancer. The CDR3 sequence is 16 residues long. Germline V gene sequence: CDR1 SGHRS, CDR2 YFSETQ. Trimming left V 4 bases short and J 4 bases short, with 19 bases between. Profiled with immunoSEQ multiplex PCR; TCRdb holds only in-frame clones, not every one. This table holds about 87,000 clones, less than 90% found once. Time point defined: pretreatment peripheral blood. The chain combines TRBV5-1 with TRBJ2-3; D might be TRBD2 (6 bases). The receptor was derived from a man in his sixties with urothelial cancer. Sequencing was performed on PBMCs, taken around atezolizumab (anti-PD-L1) treatment. The DNA of the CDR3 is TGCGCCAGCAGCACTGCCGTGGGGGGATTTCCAGATACGCAGTATTTT. Its translation is CASSTAVGGFPDTQYF.